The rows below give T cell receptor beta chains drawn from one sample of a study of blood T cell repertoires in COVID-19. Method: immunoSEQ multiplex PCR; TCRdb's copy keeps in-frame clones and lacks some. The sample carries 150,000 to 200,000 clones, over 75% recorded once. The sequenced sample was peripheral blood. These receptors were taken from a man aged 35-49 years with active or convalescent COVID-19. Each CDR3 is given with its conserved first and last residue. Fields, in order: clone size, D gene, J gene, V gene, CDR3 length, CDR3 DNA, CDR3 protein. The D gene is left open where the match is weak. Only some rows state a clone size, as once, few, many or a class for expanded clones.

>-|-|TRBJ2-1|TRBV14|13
TGTGCCAGCAGCCAAGTTAGGGGCAATGAGCAGTTCTTC
CASSQVRGNEQFF
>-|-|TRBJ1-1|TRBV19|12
TGTGCCAGTAATCCAGGGTCTACTGAAGCTTTCTTT
CASNPGSTEAFF
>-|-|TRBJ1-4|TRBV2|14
TGTGCCAGCAGCACCACTGCAACTAATGAAAAACTGTTTTTT
CASSTTATNEKLFF
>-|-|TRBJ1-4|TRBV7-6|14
TGTGCCAGCACCAGCGGAAGATTTAATGAAAAACTGTTTTTT
CASTSGRFNEKLFF
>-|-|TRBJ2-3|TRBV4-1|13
TGCGCCAGCAGCCAGGCCAGGCAAGATACGCAGTATTTT
CASSQARQDTQYF
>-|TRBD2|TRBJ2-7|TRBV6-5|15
TGTGCCAGCAATTTACTAGCGGGGGATTCCTACGAGCAGTACTTC
CASNLLAGDSYEQYF
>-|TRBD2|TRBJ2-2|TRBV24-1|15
TGTGCCACCCAAGGACTAGCGGGAGGGACCGGGGAGCTGTTTTTT
CATQGLAGGTGELFF
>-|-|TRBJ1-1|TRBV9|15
TGTGCCAGCAGCCCCCGACAGGTGATTGCCGCTGAAGCTTTCTTT
CASSPRQVIAAEAFF
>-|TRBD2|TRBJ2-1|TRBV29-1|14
TGCAGCGTCCACTTAGCGGGGGGCCTCAATGAGCAGTTCTTC
CSVHLAGGLNEQFF
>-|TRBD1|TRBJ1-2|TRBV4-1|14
TGCGCCAGCAGCCAATTGGACAGGGACTATGGCTACACCTTC
CASSQLDRDYGYTF
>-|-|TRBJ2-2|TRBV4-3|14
TGCGCCAGCAGCCAAGAGTCTTTCACCGGGGAGCTGTTTTTT
CASSQESFTGELFF
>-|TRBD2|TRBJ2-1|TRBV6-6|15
TGTGCCAGCAGATTAGCGGGGGGGTACTACAATGAGCAGTTCTTC
CASRLAGGYYNEQFF
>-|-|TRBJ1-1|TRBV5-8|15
TGTGCCAGCAGCTGGCAGGGGTCTTTAAACACTGAAGCTTTCTTT
CASSWQGSLNTEAFF
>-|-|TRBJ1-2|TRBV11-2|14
TGTGCCAGCAGCTTAGAGCGGGGATCCTATGGCTACACCTTC
CASSLERGSYGYTF
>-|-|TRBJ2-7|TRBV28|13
TGTGCCAGCAGTTTACAACAAACCTACGAGCAGTACTTC
CASSLQQTYEQYF
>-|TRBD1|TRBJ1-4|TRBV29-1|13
TGCAGCGTTCCGGGACAGGGTGGTGAAAAACTGTTTTTT
CSVPGQGGEKLFF
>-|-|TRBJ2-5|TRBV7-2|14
TGTGCCAGCAGCTTAGGTAGATCCCGTGAGACCCAGTACTTC
CASSLGRSRETQYF
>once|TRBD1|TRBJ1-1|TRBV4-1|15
TGCGCCAGCAGCCAGCCAGGGGGGTCGGACACTGAAGCTTTCTTT
CASSQPGGSDTEAFF
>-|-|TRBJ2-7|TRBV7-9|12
TGTGCCAGCAGCTTTTCTGTCTACGAGCAGTACTTC
CASSFSVYEQYF
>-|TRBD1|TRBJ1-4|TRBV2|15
TGTGCCAGCAGTCCCATCGGACAGGCCTCCGGGAAACTGTTTTTT
CASSPIGQASGKLFF
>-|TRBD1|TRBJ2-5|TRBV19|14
TGTGCCACCGCGGACAGGGGGCATGAAGAGACCCAGTACTTC
CATADRGHEETQYF
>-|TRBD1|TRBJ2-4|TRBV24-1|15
TGTGCCACCAGTGATTTGGCAGGGGGCAAAAACATTCAGTACTTC
CATSDLAGGKNIQYF